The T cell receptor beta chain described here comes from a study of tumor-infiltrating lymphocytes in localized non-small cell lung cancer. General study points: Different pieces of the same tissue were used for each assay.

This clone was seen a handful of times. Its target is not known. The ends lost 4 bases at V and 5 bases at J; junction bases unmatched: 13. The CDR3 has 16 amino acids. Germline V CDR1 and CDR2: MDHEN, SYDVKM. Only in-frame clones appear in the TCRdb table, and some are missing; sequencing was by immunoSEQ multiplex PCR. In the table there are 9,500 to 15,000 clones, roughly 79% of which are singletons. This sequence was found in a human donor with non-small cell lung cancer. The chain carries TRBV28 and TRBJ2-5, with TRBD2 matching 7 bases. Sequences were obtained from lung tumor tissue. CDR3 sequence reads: CASSSTEGGAGETQYF. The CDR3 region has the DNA TGTGCCAGCAGTTCCACGGAGGGAGGGGCGGGGGAGACCCAGTACTTC. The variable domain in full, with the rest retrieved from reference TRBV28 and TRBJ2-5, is DVKVTQSSRYLVKRTGEKVFLECVQDMDHENMFWYRQDPGLGLRLIYFSYDVKMKEKGDIPEGYSVSREKKERFSLILESASTNQTSMYLCASSSTEGGAGETQYFGPGTRLLVL.